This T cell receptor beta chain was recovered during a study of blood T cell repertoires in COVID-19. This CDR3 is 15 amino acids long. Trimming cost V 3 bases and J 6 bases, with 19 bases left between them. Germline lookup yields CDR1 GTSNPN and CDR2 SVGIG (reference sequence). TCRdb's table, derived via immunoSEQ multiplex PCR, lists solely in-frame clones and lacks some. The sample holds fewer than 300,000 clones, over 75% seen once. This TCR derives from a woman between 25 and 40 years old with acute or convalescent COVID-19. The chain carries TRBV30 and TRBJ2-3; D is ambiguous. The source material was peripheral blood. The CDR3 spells CAWSYPVVAGDTQYF. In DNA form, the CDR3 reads TGTGCCTGGAGCTACCCAGTGGTTGCCGGGGATACGCAGTATTTT.